The sequence of this TCR beta chain was determined in a study of T cell responses to AZD1222 COVID-19 vaccine. General study findings and limits: At baseline, seropositivity was found in only a handful of AZD1222 recipients. After two AZD1222 doses, spike-specific TCR breadth and depth rose versus day 0. White British donors predominated, females outnumbered males, and clonal diversity was possibly underestimated.

Produced via immunoSEQ multiplex PCR; TCRdb's table is partial and in-frame only. The sample lists around 100,000 clones, around 90% occurring once. About this clone itself: No antigen is known for it.

The starting material was peripheral blood, obtained on day 0 of AZD1222 vaccination. The receptor was isolated from an adult in good health.

The CDR3 sequence is CASSQDQGGNQPQHF. The CDR3 region has the DNA TGCGCCAGCAGCCAAGATCAGGGAGGCAATCAGCCCCAGCATTTT. This chain connects TRBV4-3 to TRBJ1-5; D possibly corresponds to TRBD1 (5 bases). V was clipped by 0 bases and J by 2 bases, with 8 bases between them. The CDR3 runs 15 residues. Germline-derived CDR1 and CDR2 are LGHNA and YSLEER.